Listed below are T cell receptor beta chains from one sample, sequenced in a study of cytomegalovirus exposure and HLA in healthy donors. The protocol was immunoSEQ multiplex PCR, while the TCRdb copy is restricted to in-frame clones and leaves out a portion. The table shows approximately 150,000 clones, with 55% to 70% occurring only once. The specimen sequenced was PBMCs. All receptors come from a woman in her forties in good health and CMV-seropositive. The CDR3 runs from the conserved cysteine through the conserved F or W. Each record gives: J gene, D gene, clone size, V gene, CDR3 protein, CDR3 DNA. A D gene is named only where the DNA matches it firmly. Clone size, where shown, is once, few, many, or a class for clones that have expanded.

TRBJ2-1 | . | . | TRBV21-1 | CASSPGQAYNEQFF | TGTGCCAGCTCGCCGGGACAGGCCTACAATGAGCAGTTCTTC
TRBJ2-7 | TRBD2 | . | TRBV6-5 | CASSYSRLAGGCEQYF | TGTGCCAGCAGTTACTCGAGACTAGCGGGAGGATGCGAGCAGTACTTC
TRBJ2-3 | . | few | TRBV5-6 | CASSLAVHGDTQYF | TGTGCCAGCAGCTTGGCGGTCCACGGAGATACGCAGTATTTT
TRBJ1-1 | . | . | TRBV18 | CASSPPGGASNTEAFF | TGTGCCAGCTCACCACCGGGAGGGGCCTCGAACACTGAAGCTTTCTTT
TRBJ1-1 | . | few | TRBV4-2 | CASSQEQGVNTEAFF | TGTGCCAGCAGCCAAGAACAGGGAGTGAACACTGAAGCTTTCTTT
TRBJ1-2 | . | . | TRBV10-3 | CATGSAGESGYGYTF | TGTGCCACCGGATCCGCGGGAGAGTCAGGCTATGGCTACACCTTC
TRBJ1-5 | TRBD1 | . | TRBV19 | CASKRRDRESYSNQPQHF | TGTGCCAGTAAACGCCGGGACAGGGAAAGTTATAGCAATCAGCCCCAGCATTTT
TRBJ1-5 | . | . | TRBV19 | CASRPRGLSNQPQHF | TGTGCCAGTAGGCCGCGGGGTCTGAGCAATCAGCCCCAGCATTTT
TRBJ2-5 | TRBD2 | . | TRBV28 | CASSKAGGETQYF | TGTGCCAGCAGCAAAGCGGGAGGGGAGACCCAGTACTTC
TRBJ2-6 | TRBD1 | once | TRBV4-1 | CASSQVDPGQGFTGANVLTF | TGCGCCAGCAGCCAAGTGGACCCGGGACAGGGTTTCACTGGGGCCAACGTCCTGACTTTC
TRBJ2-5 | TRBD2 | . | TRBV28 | CASSPFAGEETQYF | TGTGCCAGCAGTCCCTTCGCGGGGGAAGAGACCCAGTACTTC
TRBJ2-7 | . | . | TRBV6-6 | CASSGRQEGTYEQYF | TGTGCCAGCAGTGGACGGCAGGAGGGAACCTACGAGCAGTACTTC
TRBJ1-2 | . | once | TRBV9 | CASSVQGVSLYGYTF | TGTGCCAGCAGCGTACAAGGGGTTTCGCTCTATGGCTACACCTTC
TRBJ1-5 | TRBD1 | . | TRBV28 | CASSLPQGDQPQHF | TGTGCCAGCAGTTTACCTCAGGGGGACCAGCCCCAGCATTTT
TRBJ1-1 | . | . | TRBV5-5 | CASSFGRSEAFF | TGTGCCAGCAGCTTCGGCCGTAGCGAAGCTTTCTTT
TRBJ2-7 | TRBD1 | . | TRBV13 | CASSSSGTDPYEQYF | TGTGCCAGCAGCTCCTCCGGGACAGACCCTTACGAGCAGTACTTC
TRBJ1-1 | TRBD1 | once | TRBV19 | CASSSGTGVTEAFF | TGTGCCAGTAGTTCGGGGACAGGGGTAACTGAAGCTTTCTTT
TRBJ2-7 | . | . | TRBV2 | CASMGDLSREQYF | TGTGCCAGCATGGGGGACTTGTCCCGGGAGCAGTACTTC
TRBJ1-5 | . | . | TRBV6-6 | CASSYSQGVFQPQHF | TGTGCCAGCAGTTACTCCCAGGGTGTGTTCCAGCCCCAGCATTTT
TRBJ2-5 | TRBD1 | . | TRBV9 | CASSVGQGAETQYF | TGTGCCAGCAGCGTTGGACAGGGTGCGGAGACCCAGTACTTC
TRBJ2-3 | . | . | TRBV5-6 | CASSFESLTDTQYF | TGTGCCAGCAGCTTTGAGAGCCTCACAGATACGCAGTATTTT
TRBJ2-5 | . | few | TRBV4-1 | CASSHQQGETQYF | TGCGCCAGCAGCCACCAACAGGGAGAGACCCAGTACTTC
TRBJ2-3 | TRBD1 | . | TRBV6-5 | CASSPWTGSTDTQYF | TGTGCCAGCAGTCCGTGGACAGGTAGCACAGATACGCAGTATTTT
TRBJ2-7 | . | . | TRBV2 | CASSEFGQLSYEQYF | TGTGCCAGCAGTGAATTCGGACAGCTCTCCTACGAGCAGTACTTC
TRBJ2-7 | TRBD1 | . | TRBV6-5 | CASSTGTAYEQYF | TGTGCCAGCAGTACGGGGACAGCCTACGAGCAGTACTTC
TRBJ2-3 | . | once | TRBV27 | CASRNSPSTDTQYF | TGTGCCAGCAGGAATAGCCCGAGCACAGATACGCAGTATTTT
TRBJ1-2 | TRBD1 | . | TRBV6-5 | CASSYSTGFDGYTF | TGTGCCAGCAGTTACTCGACAGGGTTCGACGGCTACACCTTC
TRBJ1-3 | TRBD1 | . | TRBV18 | CASSPTRTGGNTIYF | TGTGCCAGCTCACCCACAAGGACAGGTGGAAACACCATATATTTT
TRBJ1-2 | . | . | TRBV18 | CASAIQQGEPGYTF | TGTGCCAGCGCCATTCAACAGGGAGAACCTGGCTACACCTTC
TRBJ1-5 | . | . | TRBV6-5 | CASSYSITGDQPQHF | TGTGCCAGCAGTTACTCTATTACAGGTGATCAGCCCCAGCATTTT
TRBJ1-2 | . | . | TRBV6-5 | CASSYSDRNYGYTF | TGTGCCAGCAGTTACTCGGACAGAAACTATGGCTACACCTTC
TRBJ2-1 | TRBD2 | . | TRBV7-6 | CASSLDPPGLAGKDEQFF | TGTGCCAGCAGCTTAGACCCCCCGGGACTAGCGGGGAAGGATGAGCAGTTCTTC
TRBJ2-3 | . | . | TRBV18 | CASSAPSAQSTDTQYF | TGTGCCAGCTCAGCCCCTAGCGCCCAGAGCACAGATACGCAGTATTTT
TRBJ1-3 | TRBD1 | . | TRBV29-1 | CSVETGASGNTIYF | TGCAGCGTTGAAACAGGGGCCTCTGGAAACACCATATATTTT
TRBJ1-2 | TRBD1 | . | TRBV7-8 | CASSLPRRGTGGIDYGYTF | TGTGCCAGCAGCTTACCACGGAGGGGTACAGGGGGGATCGACTATGGCTACACCTTC
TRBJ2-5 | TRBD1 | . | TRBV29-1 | CSVMDRDRETQYF | TGCAGCGTGATGGACAGGGATCGGGAGACCCAGTACTTC
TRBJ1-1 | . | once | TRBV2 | CANSEQGGLNTEAFF | TGTGCCAACTCCGAACAGGGCGGGTTGAACACTGAAGCTTTCTTT
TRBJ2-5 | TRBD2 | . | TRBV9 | CASSWREGLEETQYF | TGTGCCAGCAGCTGGCGGGAGGGCCTCGAAGAGACCCAGTACTTC
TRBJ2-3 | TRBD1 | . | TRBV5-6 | CASSSTGGKADTQYF | TGTGCCAGCAGCTCAACAGGGGGCAAGGCAGATACGCAGTATTTT
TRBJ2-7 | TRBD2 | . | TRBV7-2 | CASSRTGLAGVLGEQYF | TGTGCCAGCAGCCGGACGGGACTAGCGGGAGTTCTCGGCGAGCAGTACTTC
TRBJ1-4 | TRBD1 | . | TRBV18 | CASSPSGTGGAWFEKLFF | TGTGCCAGCTCACCGTCCGGGACAGGGGGCGCATGGTTTGAAAAACTGTTTTTT
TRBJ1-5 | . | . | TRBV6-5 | CASSYSRAQPQHF | TGTGCCAGCAGTTACTCGCGAGCTCAGCCCCAGCATTTT
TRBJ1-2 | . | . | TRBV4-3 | CASSQESWTKYNYGYTF | TGCGCCAGCAGCCAAGAGTCGTGGACAAAGTATAACTATGGCTACACCTTC
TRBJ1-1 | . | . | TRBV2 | CASILGRGSTEAFF | TGTGCCAGCATCCTCGGGAGGGGGAGCACTGAAGCTTTCTTT
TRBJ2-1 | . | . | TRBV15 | CATSSLNSYNEQFF | TGTGCCACCAGCAGCCTTAACAGCTACAATGAGCAGTTCTTC
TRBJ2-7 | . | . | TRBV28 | CASSPFSYEQYF | TGTGCCAGCAGCCCCTTCTCCTACGAGCAGTACTTC
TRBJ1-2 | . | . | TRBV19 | CASSSTGIWVYGYTF | TGTGCCAGTAGTTCCACAGGGATATGGGTCTATGGCTACACCTTC
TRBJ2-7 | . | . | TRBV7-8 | CASSLAIWDISYEQYF | TGTGCCAGCAGCTTAGCGATTTGGGACATCTCCTACGAGCAGTACTTC
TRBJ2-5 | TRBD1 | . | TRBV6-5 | CASSYQQGVPETQYF | TGTGCCAGCAGTTACCAACAGGGGGTCCCGGAGACCCAGTACTTC
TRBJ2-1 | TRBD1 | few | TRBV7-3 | CASSTGTGLAYNEQFF | TGTGCCAGCAGCACGGGGACAGGGTTAGCCTACAATGAGCAGTTCTTC
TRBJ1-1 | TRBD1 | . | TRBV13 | CASSLGTGFTEAFF | TGTGCCAGCAGCTTAGGGACAGGGTTCACTGAAGCTTTCTTT
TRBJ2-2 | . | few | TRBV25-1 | CASSDPRGNTGELFF | TGTGCCAGCAGTGATCCGCGGGGGAACACCGGGGAGCTGTTTTTT
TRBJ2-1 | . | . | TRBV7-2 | CASSSSSYNEQFF | TGTGCCAGCAGCTCGAGCTCCTACAATGAGCAGTTCTTC